Listed here are 9 T cell receptor beta chains from one sample, sequenced in a study of blood T cell repertoires in COVID-19. Some clones are missing from TCRdb's copy, which holds only in-frame ones; the method was immunoSEQ multiplex PCR. The sample has more than 15,000 clones, about 85% seen once; the top ten hold around 29%. The sequenced sample consisted of peripheral blood. Receptor source: a human donor with active COVID-19. The donor label of this sample is uncertain.

V gene TRBV5-4 combines with J gene TRBJ2-3, with 7 bases lining up with TRBD2. Trimming cost V 4 bases and J 1 base; bases outside gene matches: 6. Looked up from germline, CDR1 is SGHNT and CDR2 is YYREEE (reference sequence). This CDR3 region has 15 residues. CDR3 loop: CASSSLAAGTDTQYF. The CDR3 nucleotides are TGTGCCAGCAGCAGTCTAGCGGCCGGCACAGATACGCAGTATTTT.

The genes are TRBV21-1 and TRBJ2-7; the table's TRBD2 call for D was not verified on the DNA. TRBV21-1 is given as a pseudogene. The CDR3 runs 14 residues. CDR3 DNA sequence: TGTGCCAGCAGCAATGGACTAGCGGAATACGAGCAGTACTTC. Residues: CASSNGLAEYEQYF.

The V and J genes are TRBV29-1 and TRBJ1-5, with D possibly being TRBD1 (5 bases). The CDR3 consists of 14 residues. Germline CDR1 reads SQVTM; CDR2 reads ANQGSEA. Trimming took 4 bases from V and 4 from J, leaving 14 bases between them. In nucleotides, the CDR3 is TGCAGCGTTGTGGCAGGGCGGGGAAATCAGCCCCAGCATTTT. Its translation: CSVVAGRGNQPQHF. Full variable domain (remainder filled in from reference TRBV29-1 and TRBJ1-5): SAVISQKPSRDICQRGTSLTIQCQVDSQVTMMFWYRQQPGQSLTLIATANQGSEATYESGFVIDKFPISRPNLTFSTLTVSNMSPEDSSIYLCSVVAGRGNQPQHFGDGTRLSIL.

This clone was seen a few times. This sequence joins TRBV19 and TRBJ1-5; TRBD1 matches at 7 bases. CDR3 length equals 17 residues. The trim removed 7 bases at V and 4 bases at J, leaving 16 bases unmatched. Germline-derived CDR1 and CDR2 are LNHDA and SQIVND (reference sequence). The CDR3 protein is CASKNLPLTGSNQPQHF. The CDR3 DNA sequence: TGTGCCAGTAAGAATCTTCCCCTGACAGGGAGTAATCAGCCCCAGCATTTT.

The gene calls are TRBV7-8 and TRBJ2-3; D perhaps matches TRBD2 (7 bases). The CDR3 loop spans 16 amino acids. Trimming took 2 bases from V and 6 from J, leaving 18 bases between them. In germline, CDR1 is SGHVS, CDR2 FQNEAQ. CDR3 amino acids: CASSLPGEGGQDTQYF. The DNA of the CDR3 is TGTGCCAGCAGCTTACCAGGGGAGGGAGGGCAGGATACGCAGTATTTT.

The gene calls are TRBV7-2 and TRBJ2-5; D is unclear. CDR3 length: 13 residues. V was trimmed by 1 base and J by 5 bases, leaving 8 bases between them. The V gene's germline CDR1 is SGHTA and CDR2 FQGNSA. CDR3 sequence reads: CASSLGSQETQYF. The CDR3 nucleotides are TGTGCCAGCAGCTTAGGATCGCAGGAGACCCAGTACTTC.

This clone was counted only a few times. The rearrangement uses TRBV9 and TRBJ2-2, with 7 bases that match TRBD1. J was trimmed by 0 bases and V by 6 bases; bases with no gene match: 8. Per the germline V gene, CDR1 is SGDLS and CDR2 is YYNGEE. CDR3 length: 16 amino acids. CDR3 DNA: TGTGCCAGCACCGAAACCGGGACAGCGAACACCGGGGAGCTGTTTTTT. Its translation is CASTETGTANTGELFF.

The rearrangement links TRBV5-6 to TRBJ1-5, with D perhaps TRBD1 (6 bases). Looked up from germline, CDR1 is SGHDT and CDR2 is YYEEEE. The CDR3 length is 16 residues. The V end lost 4 bases, the J end lost 2 bases, and 16 bases lay between the germline ends. This CDR3 reads CASSPRGGGGNQPQHF. Here the CDR3 DNA reads TGTGCCAGCAGCCCCCGAGGGGGGGGTGGCAATCAGCCCCAGCATTTT.

The chain couples TRBV19 to TRBJ1-2, with TRBD1 identical over 7 bases. The J segment lost 6 bases and the V segment lost 5 bases, leaving 12 bases of the junction unmatched. Germline loops: CDR1 LNHDA, CDR2 SQIVND (reference sequence). CDR3 length: 15 amino acids. The CDR3 coding sequence is TGTGCCAGTAGTGCCGGGACAGTACGAGTGGATGGCTACACCTTC. Translated, it gives CASSAGTVRVDGYTF.